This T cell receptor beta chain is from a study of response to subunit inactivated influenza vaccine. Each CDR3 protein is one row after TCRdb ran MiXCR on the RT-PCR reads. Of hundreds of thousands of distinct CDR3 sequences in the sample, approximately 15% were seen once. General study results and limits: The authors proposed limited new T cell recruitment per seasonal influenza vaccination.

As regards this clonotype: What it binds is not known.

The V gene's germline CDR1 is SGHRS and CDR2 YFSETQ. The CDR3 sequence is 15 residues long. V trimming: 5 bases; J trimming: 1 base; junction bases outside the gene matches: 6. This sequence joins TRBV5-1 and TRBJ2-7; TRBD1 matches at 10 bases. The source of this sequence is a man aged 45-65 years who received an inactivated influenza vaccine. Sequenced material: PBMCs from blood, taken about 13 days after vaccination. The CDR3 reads CASSYRQGASYEQYF. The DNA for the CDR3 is TGCGCCAGCAGTTACAGACAGGGGGCGTCCTACGAGCAGTACTTC.